A single sample gave rise to the 13 T cell receptor beta chains below, sequenced in a study of CD8 T cells in ankylosing spondylitis. MiXCR was run by TCRdb on the 5' RACE reads, yielding one entry per CDR3 protein. The data show around 340,000 distinct CDR3 sequences, 20% seen once. The specimen sequenced was blood, either unsorted or a sorted T cell fraction (not recorded which). These receptors were obtained from a male donor with ankylosing spondylitis or in good health (not recorded which).

The V gene is TRBV28, the J gene TRBJ1-5, with 7 bases aligning to TRBD1. The CDR3 totals 15 residues. Germline V gene lookup returns CDR1 MDHEN and CDR2 SYDVKM. V was pared by 5 bases and J by 2 bases, with 6 bases of the junction left unmatched. The CDR3, as DNA: TGTGCCAGCAGTCCCCAGGGGGAGGGCAATCAGCCCCAGCATTTT. Protein: CASSPQGEGNQPQHF.

This clonotype was found a few times. This chain uses TRBV12-3 or TRBV12-4 with TRBJ1-1; D unresolved. The CDR3 covers 14 residues. V was shortened by 7 bases and J by 4 bases, with 16 bases between the two germline ends. The CDR3 sequence: CASTPGPTGTEAFF. The CDR3 DNA sequence: TGTGCCAGCACCCCCGGTCCAACGGGCACTGAAGCTTTCTTT.

In this sample, this clonotype turned up a few times. The V call is TRBV5-6, the J call TRBJ1-3, with 7 positions matching TRBD1. Per the germline V gene, CDR1 is SGHDT and CDR2 is YYEEEE. The CDR3 consists of 14 residues. With 3 bases clipped from V and 2 bases from J, the junction kept 2 bases outside the gene matches. The CDR3 nucleotides are TGTGCCAGCAGCTGGGACAGAACTGGAAACACCATATATTTT. Translation gives CASSWDRTGNTIYF.

The chain combines TRBV7-2 with TRBJ2-2; D gene uncertain. The V gene's germline CDR1 is SGHTA and CDR2 FQGNSA. V lost 1 base and J lost 7, with 10 bases in between. This CDR3 region has 14 residues. CDR3 sequence (DNA): TGTGCCAGCAGCTTAGTTCGCCCTGACGGGGAGCTGTTTTTT. Translation: CASSLVRPDGELFF.

The chain links TRBV12-3 or TRBV12-4 to TRBJ2-2, with a tentative D call TRBD1 (5 bases). The CDR3 totals 17 residues. V was trimmed by 2 bases and J by 4 bases, leaving 17 bases between them. CDR3 in DNA: TGTGCCAGCAGTTTAAGGATAGGCAGGGAATTCACCGGGGAGCTGTTTTTT. As protein: CASSLRIGREFTGELFF.

CDR3 nucleotides: TGTGCCAGCAGCTCTCCCTCTGGAAACACCATATATTTT. This translates into CASSSPSGNTIYF. This chain uses TRBV7-9 with TRBJ1-3, with D unresolved. Trimming stripped 4 bases from V and 0 bases from J, with 4 bases between. The CDR3 contains 13 residues. Per the germline V gene, CDR1 is SEHNR and CDR2 is FQNEAQ (reference sequence).

V gene TRBV10-2 combines with J gene TRBJ2-5, with 11 bases aligning to TRBD2. V was clipped by 0 bases and J by 3 bases; unmatched bases: 0. Germline CDR1 and CDR2: WSHSY and SAAADI. The CDR3 is 15 residues long. CDR3: CASSESGLAEETQYF. CDR3 nucleotide sequence: TGCGCCAGCAGTGAGTCGGGACTAGCGGAAGAGACCCAGTACTTC.

This clonotype was found a few times. The chain combines TRBV10-2 with TRBJ2-1, with D perhaps assigned TRBD1 or TRBD2 (6 bases each). CDR3 length: 14 amino acids. Looked up from germline, CDR1 is WSHSY and CDR2 is SAAADI. V lost 6 bases, J lost 2 bases, and 11 bases lay in between. In DNA, the CDR3 is TGCGCCAGCAGCAAGGGGGGTGCCTACAATGAGCAGTTCTTC. Its protein product is CASSKGGAYNEQFF.

This chain links TRBV29-1 with TRBJ2-1; the D is unclear. With 7 bases removed from V and 7 bases from J, the gap between germline ends came to 20 bases. CDR1 is SQVTM, CDR2 ANQGSEA, per germline. The CDR3 extends over 14 amino acids. The CDR3 region has the DNA TGCAGCGCCGACACCATTTCAATTACAAATGAGCAGTTCTTC. As protein: CSADTISITNEQFF.

This CDR3 is CASSLELAGGPLDTQYF. The CDR3 bases are TGTGCCAGCAGCTTAGAACTAGCGGGGGGGCCGTTGGATACGCAGTATTTT. The chain has TRBV11-2 and TRBJ2-3; TRBD2 matches 13 bases. J gave up 6 bases and V 0 bases, and 6 bases lay outside the gene matches. CDR3 length: 17 residues. Looked up from germline, CDR1 is SGHAT and CDR2 is FQNNGV.

The sample holds many counts of this clonotype. This chain connects TRBV7-9 to TRBJ2-5; 12 bases are a match to TRBD2. Germline V lookup: CDR1 SEHNR, CDR2 FQNEAQ (reference sequence). V dropped 5 bases and J dropped 1; count of bases not matched to a gene: 2. This CDR3 spans 15 amino acids. CDR3 loop: CASSEGLAGQETQYF. CDR3 in DNA: TGTGCCAGCAGCGAGGGACTAGCGGGCCAAGAGACCCAGTACTTC.

The chain employs TRBV6-1 and TRBJ2-7; D remains ambiguous. The CDR3 is 16 amino acids. V was shortened by 0 bases and J by 0 bases, with 12 bases between the two germline ends. From germline, CDR1 is MNHNS and CDR2 SASEGT. CDR3 nucleotide sequence: TGTGCCAGCAGTGAAGCCCCCGGGCCGTACTCCTACGAGCAGTACTTC. This translates into CASSEAPGPYSYEQYF.

This chain connects TRBV5-5 to TRBJ2-2, with D unclear. V was pared by 2 bases and J by 7 bases, with 6 bases between. CDR3 length equals 12 residues. Per germline, CDR1 SGHKS and CDR2 YYEKEE (reference sequence). CDR3 protein: CASSFWVGELFF. CDR3 DNA: TGTGCCAGCAGCTTTTGGGTCGGGGAGCTGTTTTTT.